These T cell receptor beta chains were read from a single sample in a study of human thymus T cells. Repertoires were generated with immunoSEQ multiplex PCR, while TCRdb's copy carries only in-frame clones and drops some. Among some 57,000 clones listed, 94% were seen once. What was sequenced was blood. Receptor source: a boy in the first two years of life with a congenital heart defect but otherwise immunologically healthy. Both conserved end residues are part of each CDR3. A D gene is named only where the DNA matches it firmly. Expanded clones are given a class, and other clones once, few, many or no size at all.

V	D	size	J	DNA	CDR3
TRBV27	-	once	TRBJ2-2	TGTGCCAGCGGCCGCACCGGGGAGCTGTTTTTT	CASGRTGELFF
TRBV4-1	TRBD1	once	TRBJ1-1	TGCGCCAGCAGCCAAAGACCCCTACAGGGGACAGGGATGAACACTGAAGCTTTCTTT	CASSQRPLQGTGMNTEAFF
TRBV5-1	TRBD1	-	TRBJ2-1	TGCGCCAGCAGCTTTGGGACAGGGGGGCACAATGAGCAGTTCTTC	CASSFGTGGHNEQFF
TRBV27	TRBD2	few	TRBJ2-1	TGTGCCAGCAGTAGCCATAGGGCGGGGGGATACAATGAGCAGTTCTTC	CASSSHRAGGYNEQFF
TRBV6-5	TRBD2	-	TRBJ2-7	TGTGCCAGCAGTTACTACGGGACTAGCTGGCGCGAGCAGTACTTC	CASSYYGTSWREQYF
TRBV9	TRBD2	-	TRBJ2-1	TGTGCCAGCAGCGCTCCCCTAGCGGGGGGGTCCCGCAATGAGCAGTTCTTC	CASSAPLAGGSRNEQFF
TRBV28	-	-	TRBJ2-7	TGTGCCAGCAGTTTACCCTCCCGCCGGGACCGGGGATCCTACGAGCAGTACTTC	CASSLPSRRDRGSYEQYF
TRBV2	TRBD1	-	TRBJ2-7	TGTGCCAGCAGTGGGACAGGGGGCATCTACGAGCAGTACTTC	CASSGTGGIYEQYF
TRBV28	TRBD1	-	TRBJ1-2	TGTGCCAGCAGACTAGGGGGCAGGCGCTATGGCTACACCTTC	CASRLGGRRYGYTF
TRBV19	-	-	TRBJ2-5	TGTGCCAGTAGTCCTCCAGGGGAGACTATTAGAGAGACCCAGTACTTC	CASSPPGETIRETQYF
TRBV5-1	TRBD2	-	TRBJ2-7	TGCGCCAGCAGACGACTAGCGGGAAATGACTACGAGCAGTACTTC	CASRRLAGNDYEQYF
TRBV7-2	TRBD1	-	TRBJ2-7	TGTGCCAGCAGCTTTGACCGGGACAGGTCCTACGAGCAGTACTTC	CASSFDRDRSYEQYF
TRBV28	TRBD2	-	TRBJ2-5	TGTGCCACGGGGGGACTAGCGGGATGGGAGACCCAGTACTTC	CATGGLAGWETQYF
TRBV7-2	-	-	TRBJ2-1	TGTGCCAGCAGCGCCCTTTGGGCGGGCGATGAGCAGTTCTTC	CASSALWAGDEQFF
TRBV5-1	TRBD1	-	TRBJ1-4	TGCGCCAGCAGCTTGGGGGGGACAGCTAATGAAAAACTGTTTTTT	CASSLGGTANEKLFF
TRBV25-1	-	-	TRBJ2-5	TGTGCCAGCAGCCCGGGAACTATACAAGAGACCCAGTACTTC	CASSPGTIQETQYF
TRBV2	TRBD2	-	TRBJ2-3	TGTGCCAGCAGTGTCTCGACTAGCGGGAACACAGATACGCAGTATTTT	CASSVSTSGNTDTQYF
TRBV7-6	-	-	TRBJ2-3	TGTGCCAGCAGCTTTCAGGGTACAGATACGCAGTATTTT	CASSFQGTDTQYF
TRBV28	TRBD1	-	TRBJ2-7	TGTGCCAGCAGTCGGGGACAGGGGAACGAGCAGTACTTC	CASSRGQGNEQYF
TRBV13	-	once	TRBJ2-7	TGTGCCAGCAGCTTAATCGGGGGTGGCGAGCAGTACTTC	CASSLIGGGEQYF
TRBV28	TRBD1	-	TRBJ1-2	TGTGCCAGCAGTAGCCCGGACAGGGCCTGGCAATACTATGGCTACACCTTC	CASSSPDRAWQYYGYTF
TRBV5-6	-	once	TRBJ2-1	TGTGCCAGCAGCTTGAGAGGCCCTTATCCCTACAATGAGCAGTTCTTC	CASSLRGPYPYNEQFF
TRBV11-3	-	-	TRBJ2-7	TGTGCCAGCAGCTCCCCCGGGGAGGTCTCCTACGAGCAGTACTTC	CASSSPGEVSYEQYF
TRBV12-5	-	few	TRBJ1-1	TGTGCTAGTGCCCTGGGGCGGCTGGGTACTGAAGCTTTCTTT	CASALGRLGTEAFF
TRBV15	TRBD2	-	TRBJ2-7	TGTGCCACCAGCAGAGATCGTGCGGGGGGGCGCGAGCAGTACTTC	CATSRDRAGGREQYF
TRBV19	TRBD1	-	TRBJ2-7	TGTGCCAGTAGTATGATGGGGCTCAGGGACAGCTCCTACGAGCAGTACTTC	CASSMMGLRDSSYEQYF
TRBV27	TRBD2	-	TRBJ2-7	TGTGCCAGCAGTTTTAGACTAGCGGGATCCGACGAGCAGTACTTC	CASSFRLAGSDEQYF
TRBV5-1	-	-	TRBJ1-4	TGCGCCAGCAGCTGTGACCTTGCGGGCCCTCGAATAGAACGCACAACTAATGAAAAACTGTTTTTT	CASSCDLAGPRIERTTNEKLFF
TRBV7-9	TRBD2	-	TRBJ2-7	TGTGCCAGCACCTCCGGGGGGGCCCCCTCCTACGAGCAGTACTTC	CASTSGGAPSYEQYF
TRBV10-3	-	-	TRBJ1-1	TGTGCCTCGGGCAATATTAGCACTGAAGCTTTCTTT	CASGNISTEAFF
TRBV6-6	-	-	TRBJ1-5	TGTGCCAGCAGTTATCAGCCAGGCAATAAGCCCCAGCATTTT	CASSYQPGNKPQHF
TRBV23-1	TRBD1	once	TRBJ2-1	TGCGCCAGCAGTCAATCAGGGCAGGGGGCGCGAATTTACAATGAGCAGTTCTTC	CASSQSGQGARIYNEQFF
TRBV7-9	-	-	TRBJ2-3	TGTGCCAGCAGCTTATCCACAGATACGCAGTATTTT	CASSLSTDTQYF
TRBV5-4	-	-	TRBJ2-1	TGTGCCAGCAGCTTGGTGGGGGACAATGAGCAGTTCTTC	CASSLVGDNEQFF
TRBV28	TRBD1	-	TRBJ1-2	TGTGCCAGCAGCCTTACATCCGGGACAGCCCTCTATGGCTACACCTTC	CASSLTSGTALYGYTF
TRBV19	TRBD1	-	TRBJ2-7	TGTGCCAGTAGTCCTTCGCTCGGGGACAGGACCTACGAGCAGTACTTC	CASSPSLGDRTYEQYF
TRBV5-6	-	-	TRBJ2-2	TGTGCCAGCAGCGCCACAACGAACACCGGGGAGCTGTTTTTT	CASSATTNTGELFF
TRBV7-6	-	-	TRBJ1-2	TGTGCCAGCAGCTTAGCTGCAGGGGCGGGTGGCTACACCTTC	CASSLAAGAGGYTF
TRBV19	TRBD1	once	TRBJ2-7	TGTGCCAGTAGTCACGGGACAGGCGCCTACGAGCAGTACTTC	CASSHGTGAYEQYF
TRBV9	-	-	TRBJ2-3	TGTGCCAGCAGCGGAGTAGTCGGTCGTAGCACAGATACGCAGTATTTT	CASSGVVGRSTDTQYF